This T cell receptor (beta chain) was retrieved from a study of T cells in tumors after PD-1 blockade. Overall study: Either cemiplimab 350 mg every 2 weeks or pembrolizumab 200 mg every 3 weeks was given. A subset received ongoing vismodegib 150 mg daily alongside anti-PD-1 therapy.

Input was about 600 ng to 6,004 ng of genomic DNA from tumor or blood. This clone has just a few counts. Method: immunoSEQ multiplex PCR; TCRdb's copy keeps in-frame clones and lacks some. Among around 60,000 clones listed, roughly 75% were seen once. Trimming removed 6 bases from V and 5 bases from J; junction bases left unmatched: 5. This CDR3 comprises 14 residues. Germline V gene data show CDR1 as SGHDN and CDR2 as FVKESK. The chain uses TRBV14 and TRBJ2-5, with 11 bases identical to TRBD2. The TCR comes from a human donor with basal cell carcinoma. The sample was PBMCs, taken before anti-PD-1 treatment. The CDR3 protein is CASSSGGAPETQYF. The CDR3 DNA follows: TGTGCCAGCAGTAGCGGGGGGGCCCCTGAGACCCAGTACTTC.